The following is a T cell receptor beta chain sequence with its context. Primers included in the PCR were 60 Vbeta and 13 Jbeta primers. TCRdb's copy holds only in-frame clones and misses some; the assay was immunoSEQ multiplex PCR. This sample contains under 200,000 clones. This entry comes from a study of cytomegalovirus exposure and HLA in healthy donors. V trimming: 5 bases; J trimming: 6 bases; junction bases outside the gene matches: 8. Germline loops: CDR1 SNHLY, CDR2 FYNNEI. The CDR3 is 15 amino acids. Material for sequencing was PBMCs. The sequence came from a man younger than 40 in good health and CMV-seronegative. The chain employs TRBV2 and TRBJ2-4; 9 nucleotides line up with TRBD2. The CDR3 DNA sequence: TGTGCCAGCAGTTACCGCGGGAGGGCCGCAAACATTCAGTACTTC. This codes for CASSYRGRAANIQYF.